This T cell receptor (beta chain) was recorded in a study of T cell repertoires in cytomegalovirus infection. Study overall: Public signatures in TCR beta pointed to CMV infection and matching HLA type.

TCRdb processed the reads anew with MiXCR; each CDR3 protein has one entry. The sample lists 200,000 to 300,000 distinct CDR3 sequences; approximately 13% were seen once. This clonotype showed up just a few times. Its matching antigen is unknown. The germline V gene has CDR1 SQVTM and CDR2 ANQGSEA. Trimming left V 0 bases short and J 4 bases short, with 9 bases between. This CDR3 is built from 13 residues. The study, taken as a whole, reports: Individuals carrying CMV plus the relevant HLA were identified by cumulative frequency of public TCR beta families. It was HLA-C-restricted CMV-specific TCR beta clonotypes that dominated the response ex vivo.

Sequences were obtained from PBMCs. The rearrangement links TRBV29-1 to TRBJ1-2, with no clear D. This receptor was taken from a human donor in good health (CMV status not recorded). Some clones in this sample may be carry-over from other donors' samples. CDR3 protein: CSVEESGIYGYTF. CDR3 nucleotide sequence: TGCAGCGTTGAAGAAAGCGGGATCTATGGCTACACCTTC.